This T cell receptor beta chain derives from a study of molecular identifiers for immune sequencing clone quantification. Notes on the study in general: Reports indicate spiked Jurkat TCR RNA from one cell could be found among 950,000 to 1,000,000 naive cells.

V lost 0 bases and J lost 4, with 12 bases in between. This CDR3 has 14 residues. Germline lookup yields CDR1 DFQATT and CDR2 SNEGSKA (reference sequence). This clonotype was counted ten times or more. Its specificity is not known. As previously described, bulk TCR libraries were made using listed TCR primers. TCRdb re-analysed the PCR reads in MiXCR, keeping a single row per CDR3 protein. The table has some 320,000 distinct CDR3 sequences, about 20% seen once. The receptor was derived from a human donor in good health. Some libraries in this study had Jurkat cell RNA spiked in. The V call is TRBV20-1, the J call TRBJ1-2; tentative D call: TRBD1 (6 bases). The sample taken for sequencing was naive CD8+ T cells from blood, with Jurkat cell RNA spiked in. Subset indicated: FACS-sorted CD8+CD4-CCR7+CD45RA+ naive T cells. The CDR3 loop reads CSARDPRGGYGYTF. In DNA form, the CDR3 reads TGCAGTGCTAGAGATCCGCGAGGGGGCTATGGCTACACCTTC.